Below, 16 T cell receptor beta chains from the same sample are listed, as sequenced in a study of blood T cell repertoires in COVID-19. Using immunoSEQ multiplex PCR, the repertoire was profiled, and TCRdb retains in-frame clones only, with some absent. The sample yields approximately 210,000 clones, 92% seen once. Sequenced: peripheral blood. The receptors were gathered from a young man with acute or convalescent COVID-19.

The rearrangement links TRBV10-2 to TRBJ2-1; D is unclear. The CDR3 runs to 15 residues. Trimming stripped 5 bases from V and 8 bases from J, with 19 bases between. Germline values: CDR1 WSHSY, CDR2 SAAADI. The CDR3 loop reads CASSPWAPPLDEQFF. The DNA for the CDR3 is TGCGCCAGCAGTCCGTGGGCCCCTCCTCTCGATGAGCAGTTCTTC.

This chain uses TRBV27 with TRBJ2-1; D remains ambiguous. The CDR3 is 11 residues long. Trimming stripped 10 bases from V and 7 bases from J, with 11 bases between. Germline assignment: CDR1 MNHEY and CDR2 SMNVEV (reference sequence). The CDR3 DNA sequence: TGTGCCACCTCCCGCCGGAATGAGCAGTTCTTC. It is translated as CATSRRNEQFF.

The chain joins TRBV7-9 to TRBJ2-7, with 9 bases identical to TRBD2. The CDR3 extends over 14 amino acids. CDR1 is SEHNR and CDR2 is FQNEAQ in the germline V gene (reference sequence). With V trimmed by 6 bases and J by 4 bases, 7 bases remained unmatched. Written as DNA, the CDR3 is TGTGCCAGCAGGAAAGCGGGAGGACGGTACGAGCAGTACTTC. Translated: CASRKAGGRYEQYF.

In regard to this clone: Compared with germline, one end of the junction differs, possibly owing to a read error. The chain employs TRBV7-9 and TRBJ2-1; D is possibly TRBD2 (5 bases). Germline values: CDR1 SEHNR, CDR2 FQNEAQ (reference sequence). The CDR3 spans 16 residues. The CDR3 loop is CASSLRGGSSYNGQFF. As DNA, the CDR3 is TGTGCCAGCAGCCTTCGTGGTGGGAGCTCCTACAATGGGCAGTTCTTC.

The chain employs TRBV27 and TRBJ1-4; 7 nucleotides agree with TRBD1. The V segment lost 3 bases and the J segment 13 bases; nucleotides outside the gene matches: 14. CDR3 size: 15 residues. CDR1 and CDR2 (germline): MNHEY, SMNVEV (reference sequence). CDR3 amino acids: CASSLVGQAIGGLFF. In DNA, the CDR3 is TGTGCCAGCAGTTTGGTCGGACAGGCTATCGGGGGACTGTTTTTT.

The V gene is TRBV5-4, the J gene TRBJ2-5; D might be TRBD2 (6 bases). CDR1 and CDR2 (germline): SGHNT, YYREEE (reference sequence). Deletions cut 0 bases from V and 3 bases from J, with 15 bases between. The CDR3 totals 16 residues. CDR3: CASSLAGGKRKETQYF. The CDR3 nucleotides read TGTGCCAGCAGCTTGGCGGGCGGGAAGAGGAAAGAGACCCAGTACTTC.

J is TRBJ2-1 and V is TRBV20-1; the D is unclear. Germline lookup yields CDR1 DFQATT and CDR2 SNEGSKA (reference sequence). The CDR3 runs 11 residues. The V and J ends lost 1 base and 6 bases respectively, with 4 bases between them. The CDR3 DNA is TGCAGTGCTAGAGCTCCCAATGAGCAGTTCTTC. It specifies CSARAPNEQFF.

The V gene is TRBV7-9, the J gene TRBJ2-1; D possibly corresponds to TRBD1 (5 bases). With 3 bases removed from V and 0 bases from J, the gap between germline ends came to 9 bases. CDR3 length: 15 residues. Germline values: CDR1 SEHNR, CDR2 FQNEAQ (reference sequence). The CDR3 DNA sequence: TGTGCCAGCAGCTTGAAGGGGTCCTCCTACAATGAGCAGTTCTTC. Its translation: CASSLKGSSYNEQFF.

This clone was recorded only once. The chain's CDR3 is CASSPGPMRGHNEQFF. In nucleotides, the CDR3 is TGTGCCAGCAGTCCGGGACCAATGCGGGGACACAATGAGCAGTTCTTC. V usage is TRBV28 and J usage is TRBJ2-1; D is perhaps TRBD2 (6 bases). Germline values: CDR1 MDHEN, CDR2 SYDVKM. This CDR3 spans 16 amino acids. Trimming stripped 5 bases from V and 5 bases from J, with 19 bases between.

V is TRBV12-1 and J is TRBJ1-2; the D call of TRBD1 is as the table states it, not checked on the DNA. TRBV12-1 has pseudogene status. The CDR3 is made up of 15 amino acids. CDR3 nucleotides: TGTGCCAGCAACAAGGGGGACAGGGCTAACTATGGCTACACCTTC. It specifies CASNKGDRANYGYTF.

The chain employs TRBV12-3 or TRBV12-4 and TRBJ2-2; D is uncertain. The CDR3 is 12 residues long. Trimming left V 5 bases short and J 1 base short, with 2 bases between. The DNA for the CDR3 is TGTGCCAGCAGTCAGAACACCGGGGAGCTGTTTTTT. Translation gives CASSQNTGELFF.

This chain uses TRBV21-1 with TRBJ1-1; the table assigns TRBD1, which was not confirmed against the DNA. TRBV21-1 represents a pseudogene. CDR3 length equals 13 residues. The CDR3 loop is CASSFQGDTEAFF. The CDR3 DNA reads as TGTGCCAGCAGCTTCCAGGGGGACACTGAAGCTTTCTTT.

This clone was seen just once. V usage is TRBV18 and J usage is TRBJ1-4, with a possible D match to TRBD1 (6 bases). Germline V gives CDR1 KGHSH, CDR2 LQKENI. The length of the CDR3 is 13 residues. Deletions cut 6 bases from V and 8 bases from J, with 13 bases between. CDR3 residues: CASSRGRGEKLFF. The CDR3 DNA follows: TGTGCCAGCTCGAGAGGCAGGGGAGAAAAACTGTTTTTT.

The J gene is TRBJ2-2, the V gene TRBV12-3 or TRBV12-4; D not resolved. This CDR3 has 13 amino acids. V was shortened by 7 bases and J by 6 bases, with 12 bases between the two germline ends. CDR3 protein: CASKAQEAGELFF. DNA of the CDR3: TGTGCCAGCAAAGCACAAGAGGCCGGGGAGCTGTTTTTT.

This chain joins TRBV18 and TRBJ2-5; D remains ambiguous. Deletions cut 0 bases from V and 4 bases from J, with 6 bases between. Germline-derived CDR1 and CDR2 are KGHSH and LQKENI. This CDR3 comprises 13 residues. The CDR3 region is CASSPPAPETQYF. The CDR3 DNA is TGTGCCAGCTCACCACCGGCCCCAGAGACCCAGTACTTC.

The chain combines TRBV10-3 with TRBJ2-3, with D possibly being TRBD2 (6 bases). The CDR3 has 14 residues. Trimming cost V 6 bases and J 5 bases, with 15 bases left between them. Germline V gene lookup returns CDR1 ENHRY and CDR2 SYGVKD. The CDR3 DNA reads as TGTGCCATCAGAGCCGGGGGTTCAGGAGATACGCAGTATTTT. Residues: CAIRAGGSGDTQYF.